This is a list of T cell receptor beta chains from one sample in a study of cytomegalovirus exposure and HLA in healthy donors. Method: immunoSEQ multiplex PCR; TCRdb's copy keeps in-frame clones and lacks some. The sample lists about 160,000 clones, about four fifths occurring once. Sequencing was done on a sample of PBMCs. These receptors were taken from a man aged 45-65 years in good health and CMV-seropositive. Both conserved end residues are trimmed from each CDR3.

V gene	CDR3 protein
TRBV6-5	ASRRGNYNEQF
TRBV6-5	ASGQNYGYT
TRBV7-9	ASSLEGESQKLF
TRBV2	ASPSGLPSYNEQF
TRBV5-6	ASSLVGGETQY
TRBV7-9	ASSLKGQPSWEQF
TRBV30	AWSVVRTSGSLGDTQY
TRBV5-1	ASSLVDSNTEAF
TRBV4-2	ASSQDSGAGGQETQY
TRBV5-4	ASSRGLKGAYGYT
TRBV5-4	ASSSTSGNYEQY
TRBV28	ASSLQGANGYT
TRBV28	ASSLPGLEGNTIY
TRBV6-1	ASSVIGQGYEQY
TRBV10-1	ASSPGLVDEQF
TRBV5-4	ASSLTVSGNTIY
TRBV5-1	ASGAEANYGYT
TRBV6-4	ASSEGGTSGIVEQF
TRBV5-1	ASSLEDTSGANVLT
TRBV6-1	ASSAPSGSYNEQF
TRBV6-5	ASSYSTGVGETQY
TRBV7-9	ASSLWTGNTGELF
TRBV7-6	ASSPDRARQPQH
TRBV5-6	ASSLVAGRNEQY
TRBV19	ASRTTGDQPQH
TRBV5-4	ASSLGGVTNYGYT
TRBV5-4	ASSLDFGSYSYEQY